The clone carrying this T cell receptor (beta chain) was picked up many times. Its matching antigen is unknown. CDR1 is SGDLS, CDR2 YYNGEE, per germline. The CDR3 is 16 amino acids. V shed 0 bases and J shed 7 bases, with 17 bases lying between them. This entry comes from a study of spatial heterogeneity in lung cancer. Looking at the study overall: At a median of about 22 months after resection, follow-up PBMC samples were sequenced when available. Sequencing consistently turned up more beta-chain sequences than alpha-chain sequences.

Time point described: blood at routine non-recurrence follow-up after resection. Individual TCR cDNA molecules each bore their own unique molecular identifier. TCRdb ran MiXCR on the 5' RACE reads and lists one entry per CDR3 protein. The sample carries about 70,000 distinct CDR3 sequences, around 8.9% recorded once. Findings and caveats of the study: Blood contained ubiquitous expanded tumor TCRs more at resection than at follow-up.

The sample was PBMCs, taken at follow-up. The receptor's source is a female donor with early-stage non-small cell lung cancer. The rearrangement joins TRBV9 to TRBJ2-1; D might be TRBD2 (5 bases). The CDR3: CASSVGVWERENEQFF. CDR3 bases: TGTGCCAGCAGCGTAGGAGTGTGGGAGCGAGAGAATGAGCAGTTCTTC. Drawing the rest from reference TRBV9 and TRBJ2-1, the complete variable domain is DSGVTQTPKHLITATGQRVTLRCSPRSGDLSVYWYQQSLDQGLQFLIQYYNGEERAKGNILERFSAQQFPDLHSELNLSSLELGDSALYFCASSVGVWERENEQFFGPGTRLTVL.